This T cell receptor (beta chain) was found in a study of beta chain features in type 1 diabetes. Reverse transcribing all isolated RNA meant expressed TCRB transcripts were sequenced. Using immunoSEQ multiplex PCR, the repertoire was profiled, and TCRdb retains in-frame clones only, with some absent. The sample has about 350,000 clones; 15% to 20% are singletons. The CDR3 extends over 12 amino acids. Germline V gene sequence: CDR1 GTSNPN, CDR2 SVGIG (reference sequence). V lost 8 bases to trimming and J lost 4 bases, with 12 bases between them. The sequence came from a woman between 18 and 29 years old in good health. The V and J genes are TRBV30 and TRBJ2-1; D uncertain. The specimen sequenced was naive CD4+ T cells from blood. Here the CDR3 reads CALNTVYNEQFF. CDR3 DNA sequence: TGTGCCCTAAATACGGTTTACAATGAGCAGTTCTTC.